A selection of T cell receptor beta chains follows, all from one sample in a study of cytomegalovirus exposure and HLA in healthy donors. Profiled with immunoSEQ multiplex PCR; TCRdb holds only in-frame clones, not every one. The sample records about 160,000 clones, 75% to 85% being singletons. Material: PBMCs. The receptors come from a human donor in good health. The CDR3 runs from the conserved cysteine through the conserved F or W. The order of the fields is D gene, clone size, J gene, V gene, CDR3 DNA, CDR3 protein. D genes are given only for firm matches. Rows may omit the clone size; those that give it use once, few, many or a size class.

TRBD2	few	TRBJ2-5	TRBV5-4	TGTGCCAGCAGCTCGGGACTAGCGGGAGAAGAGACCCAGTACTTC	CASSSGLAGEETQYF
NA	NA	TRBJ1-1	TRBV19	TGTGCCAGTAACCTAGCACCGAACACTGAAGCTTTCTTT	CASNLAPNTEAFF
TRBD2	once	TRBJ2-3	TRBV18	TGTGCCAGCTCTCAGGGGACTAGCGGGAGCCCAGATACGCAGTATTTT	CASSQGTSGSPDTQYF
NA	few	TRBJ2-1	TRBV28	TGTGCCAGCAGTTTCTCTCCAGGGGATGAGCAGTTCTTC	CASSFSPGDEQFF
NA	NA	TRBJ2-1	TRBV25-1	TGTGCCAGCAACACAGCGGTCACTGAGCAGTTCTTC	CASNTAVTEQFF
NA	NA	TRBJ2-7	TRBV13	TGTGCCAGCAGCTTAGGGGGGACTCTAGCCGCCCACGAGCAGTACTTC	CASSLGGTLAAHEQYF
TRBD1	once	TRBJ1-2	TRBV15	TGTGCCACCAGCATTGAGGGCAGGGGGCGAGGTGGCTACACCTTC	CATSIEGRGRGGYTF
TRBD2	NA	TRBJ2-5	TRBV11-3	TGTGCCAGCAGCAAATCCCCCGGACTAGCGGGGGGACAAGAGACCCAGTACTTC	CASSKSPGLAGGQETQYF
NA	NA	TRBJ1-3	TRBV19	TGTGCCAGTAGTGGTTCAGGGGGAAACACCATATATTTT	CASSGSGGNTIYF
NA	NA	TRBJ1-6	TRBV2	TGTGCCAGCAGTGAGGGAGTGGTCTTACTTTCACCCCTCCACTTT	CASSEGVVLLSPLHF
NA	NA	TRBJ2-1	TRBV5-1	TGCGCCAGCAGCCGATTGGTCGACTTGGATGAGCAGTTCTTC	CASSRLVDLDEQFF
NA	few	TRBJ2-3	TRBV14	TGTGCCAGCAGCCAACTAACGTCCCTGGATACGCAGTATTTT	CASSQLTSLDTQYF
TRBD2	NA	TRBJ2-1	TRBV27	TGTGCCAGCGCCTTGGCGGGAGGGTACAATGAGCAGTTCTTC	CASALAGGYNEQFF
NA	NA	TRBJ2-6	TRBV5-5	TGTGCCAGCAGTTTCCAAAGAGTCCGCTCTGGGGCCAACGTCCTGACTTTC	CASSFQRVRSGANVLTF
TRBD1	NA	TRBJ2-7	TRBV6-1	TGTGCCAGCAGTGAACTCTGGACAGGGGGTGCCTACGAGCAGTACTTC	CASSELWTGGAYEQYF
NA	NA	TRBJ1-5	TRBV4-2	TGTGCCAGCAGCCAAGACTATAGCAATCAGCCCCAGCATTTT	CASSQDYSNQPQHF
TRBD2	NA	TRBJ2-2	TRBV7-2	TGTGCCAGCAGCTTAGGGCTAGCGGCCGTAGTCACCGGGGAGCTGTTTTTT	CASSLGLAAVVTGELFF
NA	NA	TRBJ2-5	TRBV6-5	TGTGCCAGCTCAGGGCAAGAGACCCAGTACTTC	CASSGQETQYF
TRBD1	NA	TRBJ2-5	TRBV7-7	TGTGCCAGCAGCTTAGAGGCCAGGGGGCCACGGGAGACCCAGTACTTC	CASSLEARGPRETQYF
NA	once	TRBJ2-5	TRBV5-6	TGTGCCAGCAGCTTGGCCGGGGACTGGAGTCGGGACTTC	CASSLAGDWSRDF
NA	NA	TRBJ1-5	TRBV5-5	TGTGCCAGCAGCTTGGAACAGGCGGGAAGGGATCAGCCCCAGCATTTT	CASSLEQAGRDQPQHF
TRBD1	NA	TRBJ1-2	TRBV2	TGTGCCAGCAGTCCGGGACAGCTCTATAACTATGGCTACACCTTC	CASSPGQLYNYGYTF
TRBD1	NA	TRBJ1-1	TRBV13	TGTGCCAGCAGTTCAACCAGGGGGCCTAGGACTGAAGCTTTCTTT	CASSSTRGPRTEAFF
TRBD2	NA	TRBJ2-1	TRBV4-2	TGTGCCAGCAGCCAAGATCTCCGCGAGCGGGAGTATGAGCAGTTCTTC	CASSQDLREREYEQFF
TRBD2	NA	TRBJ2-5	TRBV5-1	TGCGCCAGCAGCCCTCCGGGGGGGCTCCAAGAGACCCAGTACTTC	CASSPPGGLQETQYF
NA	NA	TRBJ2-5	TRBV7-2	TGTGCCAGCAGCTTTAGTGGGGGGGCAGAGACCCAGTACTTC	CASSFSGGAETQYF
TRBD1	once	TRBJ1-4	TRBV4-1	TGCGCCAGCAGCCACCTCTTGGACAGGGAGGATGAAAAACTGTTTTTT	CASSHLLDREDEKLFF
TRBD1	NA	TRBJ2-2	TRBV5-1	TGCGCCAGCAGCTGGAGGACAGGGAACACCGGGGAGCTGTTTTTT	CASSWRTGNTGELFF
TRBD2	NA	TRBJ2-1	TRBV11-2	TGTGCCAGCAGCCTTACTAGCGGGATGCTCAATGAGCAGTTCTTC	CASSLTSGMLNEQFF
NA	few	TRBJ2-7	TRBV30	TGTGCCTGCCCTGGGACACCCAACGAGCAGTACTTC	CACPGTPNEQYF
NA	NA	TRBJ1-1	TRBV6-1	TGTGCCAGCAGTGAATTCCAGGAAGGTGAAGCTTTCTTT	CASSEFQEGEAFF
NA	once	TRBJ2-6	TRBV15	TGTGCCACCAGCAGAGGCGCCAGGGTTAATTCTGGGGCCAACGTCCTGACTTTC	CATSRGARVNSGANVLTF
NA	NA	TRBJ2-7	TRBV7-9	TGTGCCAGCAGCTTGGGAGATCCCCCCTACGAGCAGTACTTC	CASSLGDPPYEQYF
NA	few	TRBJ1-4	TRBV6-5	TGTGCCAGCAGTCGTCCGCAAGGGGTGGAAAAACTGTTTTTT	CASSRPQGVEKLFF
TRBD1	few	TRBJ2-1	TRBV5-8	TGTGCCAGCAGCTTCGGACAGGGTAATTACAATGAGCAGTTCTTC	CASSFGQGNYNEQFF
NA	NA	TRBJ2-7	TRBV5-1	TGCGCCAGCAGCCGCGACGGGGCCTACGAGCAGTACTTC	CASSRDGAYEQYF
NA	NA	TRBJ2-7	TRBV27	TGTGCCAGCAGACACCCTCTCTCCTACGAGCAGTACTTC	CASRHPLSYEQYF
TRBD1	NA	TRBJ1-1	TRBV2	TGTGCCAGCAGTGACCCAGGGACAGCGAACACTGAAGCTTTCTTT	CASSDPGTANTEAFF
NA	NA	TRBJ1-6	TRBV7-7	TGTGCCAGCAGCTTATGGGAGAATTCACCCCTCCACTTT	CASSLWENSPLHF
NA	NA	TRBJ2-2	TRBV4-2	TGTGCCAGCAGCCAAGGAAAGGGGGTAAAGAACACCGGGGAGCTGTTTTTT	CASSQGKGVKNTGELFF
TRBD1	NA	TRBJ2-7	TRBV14	TGTGCCAGCAGCCACGGGACAGGCTCCTACGAGCAGTACTTC	CASSHGTGSYEQYF
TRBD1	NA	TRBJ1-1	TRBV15	TGTGCCACCAGCAGCGGGACAGAACCCATGAACACTGAAGCTTTCTTT	CATSSGTEPMNTEAFF
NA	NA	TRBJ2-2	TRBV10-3	TGTGCCATCAGTGAGGGTCTCGGGAAGAACACCGGGGAGCTGTTTTTT	CAISEGLGKNTGELFF